The next 25 T cell receptor beta chains were all read from a single sample in a study of T cells after yellow fever vaccination. Via MiXCR, TCRdb re-called the 5' RACE reads, giving one row per CDR3 protein. The table includes roughly 500,000 distinct CDR3 sequences, roughly 19% detected once. The sequences come from PBMCs, collected 15 days after the yellow fever booster vaccination. The receptors here all came from a man under 40 who received the YFV17D yellow fever vaccine.

This rearrangement joins TRBV27 to TRBJ2-7, with 10 bases fitting TRBD1. CDR3 length equals 15 residues. V was pared by 6 bases and J by 0 bases, with 5 bases of the junction left unmatched. Germline V gene data show CDR1 as MNHEY and CDR2 as SMNVEV (reference sequence). The CDR3 protein is CASRMTGGRSYEQYF. DNA for the CDR3: TGTGCCAGCAGAATGACAGGGGGCCGCTCCTACGAGCAGTACTTC.

This clonotype was detected only a few times. The chain employs TRBV18 and TRBJ2-7; D remains ambiguous. The germline CDR1 and CDR2 sequences are KGHSH and LQKENI. The CDR3 is 16 residues long. Trimming took off 2 bases at V and 7 bases at J, with 21 bases between the two ends. The CDR3 spells CASSPVSGPPIDEQYF. The CDR3 DNA reads TGTGCCAGCTCACCAGTTAGTGGGCCCCCGATTGATGAGCAGTACTTC.

CDR3 DNA sequence: TGTGCCAGTATCGAGGACCGCGCGCAGTACTTC. The encoded protein is CASIEDRAQYF. The V call is TRBV19, the J call TRBJ2-7; D is ambiguous. V was cut by 7 bases and J by 9 bases, with 13 bases left in between. Germline-derived CDR1 and CDR2 are LNHDA and SQIVND (reference sequence). CDR3 length: 11 residues.

This clonotype showed up just a few times. This chain uses TRBV7-2 with TRBJ2-5; possible D gene TRBD2, 5 bases. CDR1 and CDR2 (germline): SGHTA, FQGNSA. V lost 1 base, J lost 2 bases, and 17 bases lay in between. CDR3 length equals 17 residues. The CDR3 loop is CASSLVTGVLVQETQYF. The CDR3 DNA reads as TGTGCCAGCAGCTTAGTTACCGGGGTTTTAGTTCAAGAGACCCAGTACTTC.

The sample holds a few counts of this clonotype. The chain has TRBV6-1 and TRBJ2-2; D uncertain. This CDR3 is 16 amino acids long. CDR1 and CDR2 (germline): MNHNS, SASEGT. V was clipped by 7 bases and J by 5 bases, with 20 bases between them. CDR3 residues: CASKDGMGLGTGELFF. The CDR3 region has the DNA TGTGCCAGCAAGGACGGAATGGGGTTAGGGACCGGGGAGCTGTTTTTT.

The chain links TRBV20-1 to TRBJ2-1; the D gene is possibly TRBD2 (6 bases). Germline assignment: CDR1 DFQATT and CDR2 SNEGSKA (reference sequence). CDR3 size: 14 residues. V was shortened by 3 bases and J by 8 bases, with 17 bases between the two germline ends. The CDR3 DNA sequence: TGCAGTGCTAGGCTAGCGCACGAGAGGTATGAGCAGTTCTTC. This gives the protein CSARLAHERYEQFF.

This clonotype appeared many times. The chain couples TRBV12-3 or TRBV12-4 to TRBJ2-1, with D perhaps TRBD1 (6 bases). The germline V and J ends were trimmed by 3 bases and 9 bases, with 12 bases remaining between them. The CDR3 has 13 residues. The DNA of the CDR3 is TGTGCCAGCAGTTTTCGACAGGCCAGTGAGCAGTTCTTC. Its translation: CASSFRQASEQFF.

The chain couples TRBV14 to TRBJ2-5; 12 positions agree with TRBD2. The V gene's germline CDR1 is SGHDN and CDR2 FVKESK. This CDR3 has 16 residues. V lost 4 bases, J lost 4 bases, and 7 bases stayed unmatched. The CDR3 DNA reads as TGTGCCAGCAGCCTCGGCCCACTAGCGGGAGGAGAGACCCAGTACTTC. Protein sequence: CASSLGPLAGGETQYF. Full variable domain (missing parts from reference TRBV14 and TRBJ2-5): EAGVTQFPSHSVIEKGQTVTLRCDPISGHDNLYWYRRVMGKEIKFLLHFVKESKQDESGMPNNRFLAERTGGTYSTLKVQPAELEDSGVYFCASSLGPLAGGETQYFGPGTRLLVL.

This clonotype was observed a few times. The V gene is TRBV18, the J gene TRBJ2-3; TRBD1 matches at 7 bases. CDR1 and CDR2 from the germline V gene are KGHSH and LQKENI. Trimming took 4 bases from V and 4 from J; bases not matched to a gene: 5. This CDR3 comprises 14 residues. CDR3 nucleotides: TGTGCCAGCTCACGGACAGGCCCCCCAGATACGCAGTATTTT. Its protein is CASSRTGPPDTQYF.

This CDR3 is CASLREGGTDTQYF. The CDR3 nucleotides are TGTGCCAGCCTCCGGGAGGGAGGGACAGATACGCAGTATTTT. The chain couples TRBV2 to TRBJ2-3; 8 positions agree with TRBD2. V shed 8 bases, J shed 3 bases, and the junction held 7 bases outside the gene matches. Germline lookup yields CDR1 SNHLY and CDR2 FYNNEI. CDR3 length: 14 amino acids.

The rearrangement uses TRBV4-3 and TRBJ1-2, with 10 bases identical to TRBD1. After removal of 1 base from V and 11 bases from J, the junction contained 7 bases not matched to a gene. The CDR3 is 14 amino acids. Germline V gene sequence: CDR1 LGHNA, CDR2 YSLEER. The CDR3 here is CASSQVGTGERYTF. CDR3 in DNA: TGCGCCAGCAGCCAAGTTGGGACAGGGGAACGATACACCTTC.

V gene TRBV20-1 combines with J gene TRBJ1-2; 8 bases map to TRBD1. Germline V gene data show CDR1 as DFQATT and CDR2 as SNEGSKA (reference sequence). Trimming cost V 6 bases and J 3 bases; bases outside gene matches: 9. CDR3 length: 14 residues. The CDR3 nucleotides are TGCAGTGCGATCAGGGGGCGCTTTGACTATGGCTACACCTTC. Encoded protein: CSAIRGRFDYGYTF.

This clonotype was counted between two and nine times. The chain employs TRBV10-3 and TRBJ2-2; D remains unclear. Germline CDR1 reads ENHRY; CDR2 reads SYGVKD. Trimming took 7 bases from V and 0 from J, leaving 15 bases between them. This CDR3 has 16 residues. CDR3 residues: CAITPDVIANTGELFF. The CDR3 DNA reads as TGTGCCATCACCCCAGACGTAATAGCGAACACCGGGGAGCTGTTTTTT.

This clonotype turned up a few times. The genes are TRBV6-6 and TRBJ2-7; D is unresolved. From germline, CDR1 is MNHNY and CDR2 SVGAGI (reference sequence). This CDR3 spans 11 amino acids. Trimming removed 4 bases from V and 6 bases from J, with 7 bases in between. The CDR3 reads CASSSPPEQYF. The CDR3 nucleotides read TGTGCCAGCAGTTCCCCCCCCGAGCAGTACTTC.

V gene TRBV12-3 or TRBV12-4 combines with J gene TRBJ2-7; D is ambiguous. The CDR3 is made up of 14 amino acids. Trimming shortened V by 1 base and J by 7 bases, and 14 bases separated the two germline ends. CDR3 in DNA: TGTGCCAGCAGTTTAGGCGACCAAAGTTGGGAGCAGTACTTC. This gives the protein CASSLGDQSWEQYF.

This clonotype was counted ten times or more. This CDR3 is CASSQGSTDTQYF. CDR3 bases: TGCGCCAGCAGCCAGGGGTCTACAGATACGCAGTATTTT. The genes are TRBV5-1 and TRBJ2-3; D may be TRBD1 (6 bases). CDR3 length: 13 residues. Looked up from germline, CDR1 is SGHRS and CDR2 is YFSETQ. Trimming pared 4 bases from V and 3 bases from J, leaving 9 bases between.

This clonotype was counted a few times. The genes are TRBV20-1 and TRBJ2-1; TRBD1 agrees at 7 bases. V lost 6 bases and J lost 9; bases outside the gene matches: 11. Germline CDR1 and CDR2: DFQATT and SNEGSKA (reference sequence). This CDR3 has 13 amino acids. The CDR3 region has the DNA TGCAGTGCGATTAACCGACAGGGAAGTGAGCAGTTCTTC. Its translation is CSAINRQGSEQFF.

This chain uses TRBV5-4 with TRBJ2-1; 10 nucleotides agree with TRBD2. The junction had 6 bases not matched to a gene; V was cut back by 2 bases and J by 10 bases. CDR1 and CDR2 from the germline V gene are SGHNT and YYREEE (reference sequence). This CDR3 spans 14 amino acids. The CDR3 DNA sequence: TGTGCCAGCAGCTTTAGCGGGAGGTATCAGGAGCAGTTCTTC. It specifies CASSFSGRYQEQFF. The variable domain in full, with the rest retrieved from reference TRBV5-4 and TRBJ2-1, is ETGVTQSPTHLIKTRGQQVTLRCSSQSGHNTVSWYQQALGQGPQFIFQYYREEENGRGNFPPRFSGLQFPNYSSELNVNALELDDSALYLCASSFSGRYQEQFFGPGTRLTVL.

The J gene is TRBJ2-7, the V gene TRBV5-1; 9 bases map to TRBD2. The CDR3 is made up of 17 amino acids. V trimming: 0 bases; J trimming: 3 bases; junction bases outside the gene matches: 10. CDR1 and CDR2 (germline): SGHRS, YFSETQ. CDR3 protein: CASSLGVSGRHRYEQYF. The DNA of the CDR3 is TGCGCCAGCAGCTTGGGGGTTAGCGGGAGACACCGCTACGAGCAGTACTTC.

This clonotype was seen a handful of times. This chain uses TRBV28 with TRBJ2-2; D not resolved. This CDR3 has 13 amino acids. Germline CDR1 MDHEN, CDR2 SYDVKM. The germline V and J ends were trimmed by 10 bases and 1 base, with 10 bases remaining between them. CDR3 sequence reads: CATLGQNTGELFF. The CDR3 DNA sequence: TGTGCCACCCTTGGGCAGAACACCGGGGAGCTGTTTTTT.

A few counts support this clonotype. The chain carries TRBV2 and TRBJ2-1; TRBD1 agrees at 8 bases. With V trimmed by 6 bases and J by 5 bases, 9 bases remained unmatched. CDR3 size: 15 residues. Germline assignment: CDR1 SNHLY and CDR2 FYNNEI. CDR3 amino acids: CASRHGQGRHNEQFF. In DNA, the CDR3 is TGTGCCAGCAGACACGGACAGGGCCGGCACAATGAGCAGTTCTTC.

This clonotype was observed a handful of times. The chain couples TRBV12-3 or TRBV12-4 to TRBJ2-2, with D unclear. The V and J ends lost 3 bases and 4 bases respectively, with 6 bases between them. CDR3 size: 13 residues. CDR3 region: CASSFRTTGELFF. Here the CDR3 DNA reads TGTGCCAGCAGTTTTCGGACCACCGGGGAGCTGTTTTTT.

The chain joins TRBV6-1 to TRBJ2-2, with D perhaps being TRBD1 or TRBD2 (6 bases each). Germline CDR1 reads MNHNS; CDR2 reads SASEGT. The length of the CDR3 is 15 residues. Trimming took off 6 bases at V and 5 bases at J, with 16 bases between the two ends. Here the CDR3 DNA reads TGTGCCAGCAGCTCGGGGGCGCCGCGGACCGGGGAGCTGTTTTTT. This translates into CASSSGAPRTGELFF.

This clonotype was found a few times. The rearrangement links TRBV28 to TRBJ2-7; TRBD1 aligns across 7 bases. The V gene end was trimmed by 4 bases and the J gene end by 0 bases; junction bases not matched to a gene: 9. Germline values: CDR1 MDHEN, CDR2 SYDVKM. This CDR3 contains 16 residues. The CDR3 sequence is CASSSQGQASSYEQYF. The CDR3 DNA reads as TGTGCCAGCAGTTCCCAAGGACAGGCGAGCTCCTACGAGCAGTACTTC.

This clonotype has just a few counts. The chain links TRBV20-1 to TRBJ2-1, with a tentative D call TRBD1 (8 bases). CDR3 size: 16 residues. The germline gives CDR1 DFQATT, CDR2 SNEGSKA (reference sequence). Trimming shortened V by 1 base and J by 2 bases, and 15 bases separated the two germline ends. DNA of the CDR3: TGCAGTGCTAGAGTCCCACAGGGGGGGACCTACAATGAGCAGTTCTTC. It yields the protein CSARVPQGGTYNEQFF.